The next 27 T cell receptor beta chains were all read from a single sample in a study of OX40 agonist ivuxolimab in advanced cancers. Assay: immunoSEQ multiplex PCR; the TCRdb copy retains only in-frame clones and omits some. The table lists tens of thousands of clones, about 90% of them singletons, with approximately 8.6% in the top ten. The input for sequencing was CD4+ or CD8+ T cells sorted from blood, taken in a trial of the OX40 agonist ivuxolimab. The receptor source for this set is an adult with an advanced solid tumor such as melanoma, head and neck, liver or kidney cancer.

The CDR3 reads CASINSAYEQYF. The CDR3 nucleotides read TGTGCCAGCATAAACTCGGCCTACGAGCAGTACTTC. The rearrangement links TRBV11-2 to TRBJ2-7; no firm D call. In germline, CDR1 is SGHAT, CDR2 FQNNGV. V lost 7 bases and J lost 2, with 9 bases in between. The CDR3 is 12 residues long.

The chain joins TRBV7-2 to TRBJ2-7; no firm D call. CDR1 and CDR2 (germline): SGHTA, FQGNSA. CDR3 size: 12 residues. Trimming took 1 base from V and 4 from J, leaving 5 bases between them. CDR3 bases: TGTGCCAGCAGCTTAGGGACGTACGAGCAGTACTTC. Translated: CASSLGTYEQYF.

The chain recombines TRBV30 with TRBJ2-2, with D maybe TRBD1 (6 bases). Germline CDR1 and CDR2: GTSNPN and SVGIG (reference sequence). Trimming shortened V by 4 bases and J by 2 bases, and 17 bases separated the two germline ends. The length of the CDR3 is 16 residues. CDR3: CAWTSGQRANTGELFF. The CDR3 DNA follows: TGTGCCTGGACCAGCGGACAGCGTGCTAACACCGGGGAGCTGTTTTTT.

V usage is TRBV11-2 and J usage is TRBJ2-5, with D perhaps matching TRBD2 (5 bases). The V gene lost 5 bases and the J gene lost 0 bases, with 7 bases spanning the gap. This CDR3 has 13 amino acids. In germline, CDR1 is SGHAT, CDR2 FQNNGV. The CDR3, as DNA: TGTGCCAGCAGCCCGGGGTACCAAGAGACCCAGTACTTC. It translates to CASSPGYQETQYF.

The rearrangement uses TRBV5-4 and TRBJ1-4, with a weak D call TRBD1 (6 bases). This CDR3 contains 15 residues. The V and J ends lost 0 bases and 4 bases respectively, with 10 bases between them. Germline CDR1 is SGHNT and CDR2 is YYREEE (reference sequence). CDR3 sequence: CASSLDRGDNEKLFF. The DNA for the CDR3 is TGTGCCAGCAGCTTGGATAGGGGGGATAATGAAAAACTGTTTTTT.

The chain uses TRBV10-3 and TRBJ1-2; 12 bases fit TRBD1. The length of the CDR3 is 18 residues. J gave up 1 base and V 2 bases, and 8 bases lay outside the gene matches. Per germline, CDR1 ENHRY and CDR2 SYGVKD. The CDR3 is CAISEIWGQGALNYGYTF. In DNA form, the CDR3 reads TGTGCCATCAGTGAGATTTGGGGACAGGGGGCCCTTAACTATGGCTACACCTTC.

The chain uses TRBV5-5 and TRBJ2-1, with 10 bases identical to TRBD2. Trimming cost V 1 base and J 7 bases; bases outside gene matches: 14. The CDR3 consists of 18 residues. CDR1 is SGHKS and CDR2 is YYEKEE in the germline V gene (reference sequence). The CDR3 spells CASSLRGSSGGARNEQFF. CDR3 nucleotide sequence: TGTGCCAGCAGCTTGAGGGGCTCCAGCGGGGGGGCCCGAAATGAGCAGTTCTTC.

The V and J genes are TRBV19 and TRBJ2-2, with D unresolved. The CDR3 covers 12 residues. Germline V gene lookup returns CDR1 LNHDA and CDR2 SQIVND (reference sequence). Trimming shortened V by 2 bases and J by 10 bases, and 8 bases separated the two germline ends. DNA of the CDR3: TGTGCCAGTAGTATAACCCTTCCGGAGCTGTTTTTT. It encodes CASSITLPELFF. Full variable domain (rest looked up from reference TRBV19 and TRBJ2-2): DGGITQSPKYLFRKEGQNVTLSCEQNLNHDAMYWYRQDPGQGLRLIYYSQIVNDFQKGDIAEGYSVSREKKESFPLTVTSAQKNPTAFYLCASSITLPELFFGEGSRLTVL.

A note on this clone: The same CDR3 arises from other DNA sequences in this sample as well. V gene TRBV27 combines with J gene TRBJ2-7; D might be TRBD1 or TRBD2, each matching 5 bases. This CDR3 contains 14 residues. Germline V CDR1 and CDR2: MNHEY, SMNVEV (reference sequence). The V and J ends lost 6 bases and 2 bases respectively, with 14 bases between them. Here the CDR3 reads CASSLGRAAYEQYF. In DNA, the CDR3 is TGTGCCAGCAGCCTGGGGCGGGCAGCCTACGAGCAGTACTTC.

The V and J genes are TRBV11-2 and TRBJ1-4; D is possibly TRBD1 (5 bases). CDR3 length: 14 amino acids. The germline V gene encodes CDR1 SGHAT and CDR2 FQNNGV. Trimming removed 1 base from V and 4 bases from J, with 7 bases in between. CDR3 amino acids: CASSLGGVNEKLFF. CDR3 DNA sequence: TGTGCCAGCAGCTTAGGAGGGGTTAATGAAAAACTGTTTTTT.

This clone was observed once. The chain carries TRBV27 and TRBJ1-2, with 8 bases identical to TRBD1. The CDR3 consists of 14 residues. J was trimmed by 4 bases and V by 2 bases; bases with no gene match: 3. CDR1 is MNHEY and CDR2 is SMNVEV in the germline V gene (reference sequence). CDR3 region: CASSLTGGGYGYTF. CDR3 sequence (DNA): TGTGCCAGCAGTTTAACAGGGGGAGGCTATGGCTACACCTTC.

This clone was found a few times. The chain uses TRBV7-2 and TRBJ1-1; D remains ambiguous. V gave up 5 bases and J gave up 10 bases, with 8 bases separating them. This CDR3 is built from 10 residues. Germline V gene data show CDR1 as SGHTA and CDR2 as FQGNSA. CDR3 in DNA: TGTGCCAGCAGCGTCTCTGTAGCTTTCTTT. This translates into CASSVSVAFF. The variable domain in full, with the rest retrieved from reference TRBV7-2 and TRBJ1-1, is GAGVSQSPSNKVTEKGKDVELRCDPISGHTALYWYRQSLGQGLEFLIYFQGNSAPDKSGLPSDRFSAERTGGSVSTLTIQRTQQEDSAVYLCASSVSVAFFGQGTRLTVV.

In the case of this clone: This sample also contains other DNA sequences that code for the same CDR3. The chain couples TRBV4-1 to TRBJ2-1; D uncertain. Germline V gene lookup returns CDR1 MGHRA and CDR2 YSYEKL. CDR3 length: 14 residues. Trimming removed 0 bases at V and 4 bases at J, with 7 bases between. This CDR3 is CASSQDPRYNEQFF. The CDR3 region has the DNA TGCGCCAGCAGCCAAGACCCCAGATACAATGAGCAGTTCTTC.

The rearrangement joins TRBV5-1 to TRBJ2-7; D not resolved. Germline V gene sequence: CDR1 SGHRS, CDR2 YFSETQ. V was cut by 2 bases and J by 2 bases, with 11 bases left in between. This CDR3 has 14 amino acids. Here the CDR3 DNA reads TGCGCCAGCAGCTTCGGCTCCGGAACCTACGAGCAGTACTTC. It specifies CASSFGSGTYEQYF.

This chain connects TRBV11-2 to TRBJ2-1; D is unresolved. V gave up 1 base and J gave up 3 bases, with 1 base separating them. CDR1 SGHAT and CDR2 FQNNGV come from the germline V gene. There are 12 residues in the CDR3. The CDR3 loop reads CASSLGYNEQFF. CDR3 nucleotide sequence: TGTGCCAGCAGCTTAGGCTACAATGAGCAGTTCTTC.

Concerning this clone: Relative to the germline gene, one junction end is altered; a read error may explain this. The same CDR3 also results from other DNA sequences found in this sample. The chain links TRBV15 to TRBJ2-5; D ambiguous. Germline V gene lookup returns CDR1 LNHNV and CDR2 YYDKDF (reference sequence). The CDR3 sequence is 14 residues long. CDR3 DNA: TGCGCCACCAGCAGAGATACGGGTAGGGAGACCCAGTACTTC. As protein: CATSRDTGRETQYF.

V usage is TRBV4-1 and J usage is TRBJ1-6; no clear D gene. This CDR3 is built from 14 residues. The germline CDR1 and CDR2 sequences are MGHRA and YSYEKL. The germline V and J ends were trimmed by 1 base and 10 bases, with 11 bases remaining between them. The CDR3 DNA reads as TGCGCCAGCAGCCAAGGGCCCATTCAATCACCCCTCCACTTT. Protein sequence: CASSQGPIQSPLHF.

Concerning this clone itself: The limits of the CDR3 on the DNA are not certain, so only TCRdb's listed CDR3 is given. CDR3 residues: CATGLSLDREGEKLFF. The rearrangement joins TRBV7-9 to TRBJ1-4; the D call of TRBD1 is as the table states it, not checked on the DNA. The CDR3 has 16 residues if both end residues are counted. The germline CDR1 and CDR2 sequences are SEHNR and FQNEAQ (reference sequence).

The chain has TRBV6-5 and TRBJ2-1; no reliable D call. The V gene's germline CDR1 is MNHEY and CDR2 SVGAGI. The CDR3 extends over 11 amino acids. The V end was cut by 5 bases, the J end by 9 bases, with 8 bases between. The CDR3 loop is CASSHSSEQFF. For the CDR3, the DNA is TGTGCCAGCAGTCATAGCTCTGAGCAGTTCTTC.

The CDR3 nucleotides read TGTGCCAGCTCACCACGGCGGGACCTGAGCTCCTACGAGCAGTACTTC. It codes for CASSPRRDLSSYEQYF. The rearrangement joins TRBV18 to TRBJ2-7; D perhaps matches TRBD2 (6 bases). This CDR3 contains 16 residues. The ends were cut back, 1 base at V and 0 bases at J, with 13 bases in the middle. Germline CDR1 reads KGHSH; CDR2 reads LQKENI.

This clone has only one observation. The chain employs TRBV12-5 and TRBJ2-2; 8 positions agree with TRBD1. Germline CDR1 is LGHNT and CDR2 is FRNRAP. The trim removed 6 bases at V and 3 bases at J, leaving 6 bases unmatched. The CDR3 consists of 15 residues. CDR3 loop: CASGPGGGYTGELFF. The CDR3 DNA reads as TGTGCTAGTGGGCCAGGGGGCGGATACACCGGGGAGCTGTTTTTT.

This clone was detected only once. J is TRBJ2-2 and V is TRBV7-9, with 7 bases matching TRBD1. Germline lookup yields CDR1 SEHNR and CDR2 FQNEAQ (reference sequence). The CDR3 runs 18 residues. The V segment lost 4 bases and the J segment 0 bases; nucleotides outside the gene matches: 11. CDR3 sequence (DNA): TGTGCCAGCAGCTCCTCGGTGGCGGACAGGCCGAACACCGGGGAGCTGTTTTTT. Translating gives CASSSSVADRPNTGELFF.

The chain employs TRBV6-1 and TRBJ2-3; unclear D gene. Germline V gene sequence: CDR1 MNHNS, CDR2 SASEGT. With 0 bases removed from V and 0 bases from J, the gap between germline ends came to 7 bases. The CDR3 is 15 residues long. The CDR3 here is CASSEAAASTDTQYF. Written as DNA, the CDR3 is TGTGCCAGCAGTGAAGCGGCGGCTAGCACAGATACGCAGTATTTT.

The chain links TRBV2 to TRBJ1-5; 11 bases are shared with TRBD1. The ends lost 2 bases at V and 5 bases at J; junction bases unmatched: 5. This CDR3 is built from 16 residues. Germline CDR1 reads SNHLY; CDR2 reads FYNNEI. The CDR3, as DNA: TGTGCCAGCAGTGAATCCCGGACAGGGGGCTATCAGCCCCAGCATTTT. Protein product: CASSESRTGGYQPQHF.

This chain joins TRBV7-9 and TRBJ1-1, with D perhaps TRBD1 (5 bases). The germline V gene has CDR1 SEHNR and CDR2 FQNEAQ (reference sequence). CDR3 length equals 18 residues. V shed 1 base and J shed 1 base, with 19 bases lying between them. The CDR3 sequence is CASSLDRLGAHGNTEAFF. The CDR3 nucleotides read TGTGCCAGCAGCTTAGATAGGTTAGGGGCGCACGGGAACACTGAAGCTTTCTTT.

This clone was observed a single time. The chain is built from TRBV4-2 and TRBJ2-7; 7 bases align to TRBD1. The length of the CDR3 is 15 residues. V trimming: 1 base; J trimming: 5 bases; junction bases outside the gene matches: 8. Per the germline V gene, CDR1 is LGHNA and CDR2 is YNFKEQ. For the CDR3, the DNA is TGTGCCAGCAGCCAAGTCCCAGGGGGTGTCGACGAGCAGTACTTC. It codes for CASSQVPGGVDEQYF.

V gene TRBV2 combines with J gene TRBJ2-7; unclear D gene. The CDR3 runs 13 residues. CDR1 is SNHLY, CDR2 FYNNEI, per germline. Trimming removed 4 bases from V and 5 bases from J, with 12 bases in between. CDR3 region: CASSGPMADEQYF. The CDR3 DNA reads as TGTGCCAGCAGTGGCCCAATGGCGGACGAGCAGTACTTC.